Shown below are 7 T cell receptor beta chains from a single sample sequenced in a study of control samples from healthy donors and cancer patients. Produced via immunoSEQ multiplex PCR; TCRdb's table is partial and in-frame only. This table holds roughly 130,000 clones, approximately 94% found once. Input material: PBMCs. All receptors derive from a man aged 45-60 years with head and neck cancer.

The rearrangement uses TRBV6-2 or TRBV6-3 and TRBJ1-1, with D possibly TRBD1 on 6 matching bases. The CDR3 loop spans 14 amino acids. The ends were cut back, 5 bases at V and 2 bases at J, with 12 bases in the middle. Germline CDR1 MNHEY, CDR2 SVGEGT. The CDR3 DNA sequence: TGTGCCAGCAGTAGGGGGTTGAGAAACACTGAAGCTTTCTTT. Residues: CASSRGLRNTEAFF.

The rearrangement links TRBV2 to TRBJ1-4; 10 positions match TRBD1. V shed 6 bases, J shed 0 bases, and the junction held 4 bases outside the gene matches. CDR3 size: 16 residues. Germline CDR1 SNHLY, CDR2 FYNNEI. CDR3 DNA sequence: TGTGCCAGCAGGACCGGGACAGGGGCAACTAATGAAAAACTGTTTTTT. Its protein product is CASRTGTGATNEKLFF.

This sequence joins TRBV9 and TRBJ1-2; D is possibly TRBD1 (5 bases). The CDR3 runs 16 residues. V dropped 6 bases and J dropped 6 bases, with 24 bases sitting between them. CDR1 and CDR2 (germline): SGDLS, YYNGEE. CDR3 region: CASNSNAGRARDGYTF. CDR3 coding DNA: TGTGCCAGCAACAGCAACGCGGGCAGGGCTAGGGATGGCTACACCTTC. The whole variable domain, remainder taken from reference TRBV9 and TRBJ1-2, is DSGVTQTPKHLITATGQRVTLRCSPRSGDLSVYWYQQSLDQGLQFLIQYYNGEERAKGNILERFSAQQFPDLHSELNLSSLELGDSALYFCASNSNAGRARDGYTFGSGTRLTVV.

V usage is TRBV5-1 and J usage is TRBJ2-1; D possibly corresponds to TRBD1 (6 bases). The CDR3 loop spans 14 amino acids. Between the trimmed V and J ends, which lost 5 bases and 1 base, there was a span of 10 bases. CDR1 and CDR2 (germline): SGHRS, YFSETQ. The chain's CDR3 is CASSKGVSYNEQFF. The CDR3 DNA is TGCGCCAGCAGTAAGGGGGTTTCCTACAATGAGCAGTTCTTC. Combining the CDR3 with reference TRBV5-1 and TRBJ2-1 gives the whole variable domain KAGVTQTPRYLIKTRGQQVTLSCSPISGHRSVSWYQQTPGQGLQFLFEYFSETQRNKGNFPGRFSGRQFSNSRSEMNVSTLELGDSALYLCASSKGVSYNEQFFGPGTRLTVL.

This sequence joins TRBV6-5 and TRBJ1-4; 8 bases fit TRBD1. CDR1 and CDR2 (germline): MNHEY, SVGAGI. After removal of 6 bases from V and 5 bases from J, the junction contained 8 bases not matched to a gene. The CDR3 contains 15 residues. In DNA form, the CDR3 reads TGTGCCAGCAGCCGGTCACGACAGGGGAATGAAAAACTGTTTTTT. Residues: CASSRSRQGNEKLFF.

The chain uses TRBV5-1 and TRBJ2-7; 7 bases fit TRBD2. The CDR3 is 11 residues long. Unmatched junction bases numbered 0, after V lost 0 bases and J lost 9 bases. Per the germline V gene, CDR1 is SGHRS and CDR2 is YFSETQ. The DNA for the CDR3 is TGCGCCAGCAGCTTGGGGGAGGGGCAGTACTTC. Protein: CASSLGEGQYF.

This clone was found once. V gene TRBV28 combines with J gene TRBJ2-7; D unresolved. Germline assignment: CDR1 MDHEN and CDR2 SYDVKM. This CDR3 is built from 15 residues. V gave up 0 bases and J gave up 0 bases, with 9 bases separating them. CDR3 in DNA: TGTGCCAGCAGTTTATGGCAGTACGGCTCCTACGAGCAGTACTTC. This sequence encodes CASSLWQYGSYEQYF. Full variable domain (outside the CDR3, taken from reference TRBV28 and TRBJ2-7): DVKVTQSSRYLVKRTGEKVFLECVQDMDHENMFWYRQDPGLGLRLIYFSYDVKMKEKGDIPEGYSVSREKKERFSLILESASTNQTSMYLCASSLWQYGSYEQYFGPGTRLTVT.